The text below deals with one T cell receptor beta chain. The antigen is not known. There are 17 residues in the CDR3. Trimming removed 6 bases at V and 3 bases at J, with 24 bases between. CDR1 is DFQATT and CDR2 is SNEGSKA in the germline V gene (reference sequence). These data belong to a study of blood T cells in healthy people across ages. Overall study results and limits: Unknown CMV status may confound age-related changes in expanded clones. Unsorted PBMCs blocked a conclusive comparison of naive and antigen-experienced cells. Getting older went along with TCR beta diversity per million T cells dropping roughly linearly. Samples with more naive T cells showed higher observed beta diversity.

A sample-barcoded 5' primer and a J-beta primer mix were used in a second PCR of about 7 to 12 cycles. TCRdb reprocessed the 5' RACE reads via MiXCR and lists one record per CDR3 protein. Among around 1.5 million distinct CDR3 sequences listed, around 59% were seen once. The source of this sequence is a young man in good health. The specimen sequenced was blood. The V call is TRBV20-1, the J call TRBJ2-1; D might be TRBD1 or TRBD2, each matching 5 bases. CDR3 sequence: CSAFSGRAKGLYNEQFF. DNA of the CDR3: TGCAGTGCCTTTTCCGGGCGGGCGAAGGGGCTCTACAATGAGCAGTTCTTC.